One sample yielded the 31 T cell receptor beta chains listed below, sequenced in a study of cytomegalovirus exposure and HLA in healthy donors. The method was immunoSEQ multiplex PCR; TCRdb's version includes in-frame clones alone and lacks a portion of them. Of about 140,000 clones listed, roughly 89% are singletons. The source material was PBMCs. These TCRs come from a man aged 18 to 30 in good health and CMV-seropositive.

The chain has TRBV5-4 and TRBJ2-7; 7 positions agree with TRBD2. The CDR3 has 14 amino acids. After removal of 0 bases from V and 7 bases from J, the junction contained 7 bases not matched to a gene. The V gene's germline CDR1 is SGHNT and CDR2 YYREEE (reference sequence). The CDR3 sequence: CASSLGASGSEQYF. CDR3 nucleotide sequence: TGTGCCAGCAGCTTGGGGGCTAGCGGTAGTGAGCAGTACTTC. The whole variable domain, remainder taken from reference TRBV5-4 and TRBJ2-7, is ETGVTQSPTHLIKTRGQQVTLRCSSQSGHNTVSWYQQALGQGPQFIFQYYREEENGRGNFPPRFSGLQFPNYSSELNVNALELDDSALYLCASSLGASGSEQYFGPGTRLTVT.

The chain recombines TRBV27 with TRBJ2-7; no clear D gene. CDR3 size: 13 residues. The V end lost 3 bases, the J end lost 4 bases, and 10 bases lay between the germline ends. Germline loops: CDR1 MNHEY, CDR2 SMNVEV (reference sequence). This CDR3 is CASSFGQSYEQYF. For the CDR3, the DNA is TGTGCCAGCAGTTTTGGGCAGTCGTACGAGCAGTACTTC.

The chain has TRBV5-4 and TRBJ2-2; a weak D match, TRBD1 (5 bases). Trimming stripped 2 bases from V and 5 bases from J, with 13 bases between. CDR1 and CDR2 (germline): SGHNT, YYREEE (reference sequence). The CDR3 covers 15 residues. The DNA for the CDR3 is TGTGCCAGCAGCTTTTATAATCAGGGAACCGGGGAGCTGTTTTTT. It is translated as CASSFYNQGTGELFF. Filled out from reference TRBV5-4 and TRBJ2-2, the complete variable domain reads ETGVTQSPTHLIKTRGQQVTLRCSSQSGHNTVSWYQQALGQGPQFIFQYYREEENGRGNFPPRFSGLQFPNYSSELNVNALELDDSALYLCASSFYNQGTGELFFGEGSRLTVL.

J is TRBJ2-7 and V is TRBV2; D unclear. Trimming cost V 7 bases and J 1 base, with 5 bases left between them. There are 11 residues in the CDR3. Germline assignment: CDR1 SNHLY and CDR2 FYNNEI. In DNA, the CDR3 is TGTGCCAGCACCCAATCCTACGAGCAGTACTTC. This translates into CASTQSYEQYF.

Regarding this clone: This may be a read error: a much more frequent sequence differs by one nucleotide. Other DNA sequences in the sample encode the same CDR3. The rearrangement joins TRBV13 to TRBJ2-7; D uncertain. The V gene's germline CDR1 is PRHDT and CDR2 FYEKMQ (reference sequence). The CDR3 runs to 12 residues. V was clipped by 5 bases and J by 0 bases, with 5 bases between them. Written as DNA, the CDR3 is TGTGCCAGCAGCCTAAGCTCCTACGAGCAGTACTTC. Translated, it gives CASSLSSYEQYF. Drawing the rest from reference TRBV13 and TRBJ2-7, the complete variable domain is AAGVIQSPRHLIKEKRETATLKCYPIPRHDTVYWYQQGPGQDPQFLISFYEKMQSDKGSIPDRFSAQQFSDYHSELNMSSLELGDSALYFCASSLSSYEQYFGPGTRLTVT.

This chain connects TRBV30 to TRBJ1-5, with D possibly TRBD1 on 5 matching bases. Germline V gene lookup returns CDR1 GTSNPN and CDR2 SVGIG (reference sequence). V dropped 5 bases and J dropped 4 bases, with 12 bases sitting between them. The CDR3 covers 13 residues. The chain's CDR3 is CAWANGGNQPQHF. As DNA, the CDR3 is TGTGCCTGGGCTAACGGGGGAAATCAGCCCCAGCATTTT.

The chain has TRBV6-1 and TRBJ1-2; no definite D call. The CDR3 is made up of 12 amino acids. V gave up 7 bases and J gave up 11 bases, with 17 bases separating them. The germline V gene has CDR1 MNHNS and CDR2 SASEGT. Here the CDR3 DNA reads TGTGCCAGCACGGCGGTTGCCATGCGGTACACCTTC. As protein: CASTAVAMRYTF.

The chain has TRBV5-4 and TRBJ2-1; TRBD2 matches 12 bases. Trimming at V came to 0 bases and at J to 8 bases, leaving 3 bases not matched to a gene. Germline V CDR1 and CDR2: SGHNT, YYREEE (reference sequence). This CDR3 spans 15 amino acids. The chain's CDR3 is CASSLGLAGVDEQFF. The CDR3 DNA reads TGTGCCAGCAGCTTGGGACTAGCGGGAGTTGATGAGCAGTTCTTC.

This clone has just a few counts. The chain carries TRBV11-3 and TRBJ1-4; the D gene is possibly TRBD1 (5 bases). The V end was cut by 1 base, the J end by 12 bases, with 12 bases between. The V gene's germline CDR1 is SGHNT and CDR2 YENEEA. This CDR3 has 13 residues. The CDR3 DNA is TGTGCCAGCAGCTTAGGGCCGGGGGAGCAACTGTTTTTT. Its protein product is CASSLGPGEQLFF.

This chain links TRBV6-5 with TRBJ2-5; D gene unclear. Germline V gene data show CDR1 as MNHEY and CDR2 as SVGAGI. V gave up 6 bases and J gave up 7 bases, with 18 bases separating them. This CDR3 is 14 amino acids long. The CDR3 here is CASRTDFRSGTQYF. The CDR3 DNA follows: TGTGCCAGCAGGACCGATTTTAGGAGTGGGACCCAGTACTTC.

The CDR3 protein is CASSPPGQGEAFF. The CDR3 DNA reads TGTGCCAGCAGCCCGCCGGGACAGGGAGAAGCTTTCTTT. The chain joins TRBV11-2 to TRBJ1-1; 9 positions match TRBD1. CDR1 and CDR2 (germline): SGHAT, FQNNGV. The J segment lost 8 bases and the V segment lost 5 bases, leaving 6 bases of the junction unmatched. The CDR3 has 13 residues.

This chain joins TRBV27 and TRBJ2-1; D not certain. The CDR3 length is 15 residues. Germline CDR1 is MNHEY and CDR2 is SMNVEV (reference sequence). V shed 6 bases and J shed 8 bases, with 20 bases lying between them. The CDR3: CASSLSLDLLDEQFF. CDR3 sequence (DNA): TGTGCCAGCAGCTTAAGCCTAGACTTGTTAGATGAGCAGTTCTTC.

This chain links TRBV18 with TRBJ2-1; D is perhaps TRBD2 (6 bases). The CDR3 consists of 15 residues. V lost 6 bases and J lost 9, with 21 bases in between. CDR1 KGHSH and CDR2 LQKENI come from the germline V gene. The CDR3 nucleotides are TGTGCCAGCTCCCTCAGGGACTCCCGAACGGGTGAGCAGTTCTTC. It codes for CASSLRDSRTGEQFF.

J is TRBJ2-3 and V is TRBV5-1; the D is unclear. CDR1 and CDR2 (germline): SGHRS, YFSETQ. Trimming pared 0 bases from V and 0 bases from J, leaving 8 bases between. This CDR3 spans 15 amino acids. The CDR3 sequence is CASSLDNLSTDTQYF. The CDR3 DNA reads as TGCGCCAGCAGCTTGGACAACCTTAGCACAGATACGCAGTATTTT.

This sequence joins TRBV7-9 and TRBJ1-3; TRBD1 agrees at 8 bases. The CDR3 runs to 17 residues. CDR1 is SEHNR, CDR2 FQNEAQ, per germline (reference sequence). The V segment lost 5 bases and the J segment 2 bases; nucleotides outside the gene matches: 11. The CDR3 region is CASSAAQGQVTGNTIYF. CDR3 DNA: TGTGCCAGCAGCGCGGCTCAGGGACAGGTGACTGGAAACACCATATATTTT. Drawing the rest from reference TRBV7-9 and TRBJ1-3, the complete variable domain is DTGVSQNPRHKITKRGQNVTFRCDPISEHNRLYWYRQTLGQGPEFLTYFQNEAQLEKSRLLSDRFSAERPKGSFSTLEIQRTEQGDSAMYLCASSAAQGQVTGNTIYFGEGSWLTVV.

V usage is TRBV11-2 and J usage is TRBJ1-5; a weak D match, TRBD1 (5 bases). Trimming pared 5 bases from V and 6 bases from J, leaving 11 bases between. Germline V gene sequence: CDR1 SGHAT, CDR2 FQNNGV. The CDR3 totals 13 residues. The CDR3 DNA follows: TGTGCCAGCAGCAGGGGCTATATTCAGCCCCAGCATTTT. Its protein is CASSRGYIQPQHF.

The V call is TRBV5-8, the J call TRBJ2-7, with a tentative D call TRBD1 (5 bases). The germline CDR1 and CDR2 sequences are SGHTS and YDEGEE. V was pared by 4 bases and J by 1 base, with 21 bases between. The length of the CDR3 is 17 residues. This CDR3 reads CASSPFPNRGSSYEQYF. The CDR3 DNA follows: TGTGCCAGCAGCCCCTTTCCCAATAGGGGATCGTCCTACGAGCAGTACTTC. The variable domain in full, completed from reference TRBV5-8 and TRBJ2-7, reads EAGVTQSPTHLIKTRGQQATLRCSPISGHTSVYWYQQALGLGLQFLLWYDEGEERNRGNFPPRFSGRQFPNYSSELNVNALELEDSALYLCASSPFPNRGSSYEQYFGPGTRLTVT.

The chain's CDR3 is CASSYSSTLSTDTQYF. The CDR3 DNA follows: TGTGCCAGCAGTTACTCGTCGACTCTAAGCACAGATACGCAGTATTTT. This chain links TRBV6-6 with TRBJ2-3; D unclear. The germline gives CDR1 MNHNY, CDR2 SVGAGI (reference sequence). The CDR3 has 16 residues. V was pared by 0 bases and J by 0 bases, with 10 bases between.

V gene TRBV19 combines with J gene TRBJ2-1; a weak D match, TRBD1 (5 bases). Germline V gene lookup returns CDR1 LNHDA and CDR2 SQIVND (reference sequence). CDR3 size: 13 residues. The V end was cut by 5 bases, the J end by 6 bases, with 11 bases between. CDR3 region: CASSQGAPNEQFF. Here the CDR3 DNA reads TGTGCCAGTAGTCAAGGGGCCCCCAATGAGCAGTTCTTC.

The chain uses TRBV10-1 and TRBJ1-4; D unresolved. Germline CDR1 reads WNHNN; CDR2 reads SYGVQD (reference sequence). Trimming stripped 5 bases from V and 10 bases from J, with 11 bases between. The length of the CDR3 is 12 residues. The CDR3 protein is CASSFPTGKLFF. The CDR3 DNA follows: TGCGCCAGCAGTTTCCCGACGGGAAAACTGTTTTTT.

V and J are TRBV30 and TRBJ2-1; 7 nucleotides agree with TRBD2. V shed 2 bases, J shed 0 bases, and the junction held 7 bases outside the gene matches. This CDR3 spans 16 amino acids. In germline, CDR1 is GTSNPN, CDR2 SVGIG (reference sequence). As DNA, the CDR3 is TGTGCCTGGAGTCTATCTAGCGGCCGCTCCTACAATGAGCAGTTCTTC. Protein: CAWSLSSGRSYNEQFF.

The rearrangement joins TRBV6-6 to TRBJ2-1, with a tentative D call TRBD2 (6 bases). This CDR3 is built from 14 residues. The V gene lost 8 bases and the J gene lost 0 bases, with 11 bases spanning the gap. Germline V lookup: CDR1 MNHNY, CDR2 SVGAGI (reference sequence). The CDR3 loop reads CASRGGGSYNEQFF. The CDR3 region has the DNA TGTGCCAGCCGTGGGGGAGGCTCCTACAATGAGCAGTTCTTC.

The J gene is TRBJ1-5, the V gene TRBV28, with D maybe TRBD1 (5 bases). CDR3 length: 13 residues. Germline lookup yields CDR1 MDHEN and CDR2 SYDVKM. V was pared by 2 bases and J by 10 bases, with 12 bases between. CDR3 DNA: TGTGCCAGCAGTTTAGACAGCCCGAAACCCCAGCATTTT. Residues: CASSLDSPKPQHF.

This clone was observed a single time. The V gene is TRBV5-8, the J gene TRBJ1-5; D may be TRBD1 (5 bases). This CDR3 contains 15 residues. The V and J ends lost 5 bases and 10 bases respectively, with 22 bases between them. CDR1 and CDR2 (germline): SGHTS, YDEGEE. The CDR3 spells CASSSWAGPEGPQHF. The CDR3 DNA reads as TGTGCCAGCAGTTCGTGGGCAGGGCCCGAAGGTCCCCAGCATTTT.

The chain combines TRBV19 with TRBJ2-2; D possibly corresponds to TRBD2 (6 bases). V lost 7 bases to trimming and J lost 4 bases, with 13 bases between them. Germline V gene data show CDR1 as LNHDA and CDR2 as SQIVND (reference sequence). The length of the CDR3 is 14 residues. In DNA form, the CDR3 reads TGTGCCAGTAATTGGGCCGGGGGCACCGGGGAGCTGTTTTTT. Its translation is CASNWAGGTGELFF.

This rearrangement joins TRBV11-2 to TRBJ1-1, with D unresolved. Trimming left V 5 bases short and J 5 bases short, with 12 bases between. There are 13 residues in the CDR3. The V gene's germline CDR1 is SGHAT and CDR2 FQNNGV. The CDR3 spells CASSLAQPTEAFF. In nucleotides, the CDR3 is TGTGCCAGCAGCCTTGCACAGCCAACTGAAGCTTTCTTT. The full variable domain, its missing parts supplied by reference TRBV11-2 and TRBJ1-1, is EAGVAQSPRYKIIEKRQSVAFWCNPISGHATLYWYQQILGQGPKLLIQFQNNGVVDDSQLPKDRFSAERLKGVDSTLKIQPAKLEDSAVYLCASSLAQPTEAFFGQGTRLTVV.

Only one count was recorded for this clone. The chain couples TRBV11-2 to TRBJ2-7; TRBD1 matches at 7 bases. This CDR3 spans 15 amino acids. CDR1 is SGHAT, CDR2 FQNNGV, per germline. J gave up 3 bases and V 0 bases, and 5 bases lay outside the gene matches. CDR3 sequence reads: CASSLDRGQIYEQYF. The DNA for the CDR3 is TGTGCCAGCAGCTTAGATAGGGGACAGATCTACGAGCAGTACTTC.

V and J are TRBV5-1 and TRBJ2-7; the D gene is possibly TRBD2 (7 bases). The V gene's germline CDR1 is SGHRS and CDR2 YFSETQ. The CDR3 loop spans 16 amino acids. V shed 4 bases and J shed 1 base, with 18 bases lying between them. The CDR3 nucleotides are TGCGCCAGCAGCGATATACAGGGAGGGAGGTCCTACGAGCAGTACTTC. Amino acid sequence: CASSDIQGGRSYEQYF.

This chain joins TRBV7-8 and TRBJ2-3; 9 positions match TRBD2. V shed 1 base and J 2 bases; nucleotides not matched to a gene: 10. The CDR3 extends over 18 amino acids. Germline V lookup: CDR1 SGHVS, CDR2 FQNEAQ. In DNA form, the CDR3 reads TGTGCCAGCAGCTTAGGACTAGCGGAGGGGAGATACACAGATACGCAGTATTTT. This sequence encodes CASSLGLAEGRYTDTQYF. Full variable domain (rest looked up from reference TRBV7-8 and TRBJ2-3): GAGVSQSPRYKVAKRGQDVALRCDPISGHVSLFWYQQALGQGPEFLTYFQNEAQLDKSGLPSDRFFAERPEGSVSTLKIQRTQQEDSAVYLCASSLGLAEGRYTDTQYFGPGTRLTVL.

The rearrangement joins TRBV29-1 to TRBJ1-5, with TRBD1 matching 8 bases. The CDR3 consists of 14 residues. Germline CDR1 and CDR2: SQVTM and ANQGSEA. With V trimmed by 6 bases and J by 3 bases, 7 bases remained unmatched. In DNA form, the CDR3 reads TGCAGCGTATGGACAGGGTTGCCCAATCAGCCCCAGCATTTT. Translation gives CSVWTGLPNQPQHF.

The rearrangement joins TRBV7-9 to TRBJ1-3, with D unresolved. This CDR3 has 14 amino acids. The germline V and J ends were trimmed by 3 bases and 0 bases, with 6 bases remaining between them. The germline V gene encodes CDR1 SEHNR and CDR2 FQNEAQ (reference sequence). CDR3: CASSLPSSGNTIYF. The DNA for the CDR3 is TGTGCCAGCAGCTTGCCGAGCTCTGGAAACACCATATATTTT.